The rows below give T cell receptor beta chains drawn from one sample of a study of T cell changes during pregnancy in multiple sclerosis. The assay was immunoSEQ multiplex PCR, and TCRdb's table has in-frame clones only and misses some. This repertoire shows around 44,000 clones, 85% to 95% found once; its top ten account for roughly 8.1%. The sample was CD8+ T cells from peripheral blood mononuclear cells, taken in the third trimester of pregnancy. These receptors all stem from a female donor with multiple sclerosis, enrolled in a pregnancy study. CDR3s include the opening cysteine and the closing phenylalanine or tryptophan.

V gene: TRBV19
CDR3 protein: CASSISSNSNQPQHF

V gene: TRBV19
CDR3 protein: CARTSGRAYNEQFF

V gene: TRBV28
CDR3 protein: CASSLPRTVNTGELFF

V gene: TRBV28
CDR3 protein: CASRVLGGSQPQHF

V gene: TRBV4-1
CDR3 protein: CASSQPQSSYNEQFF

V gene: TRBV28
CDR3 protein: CASSITSGSRNEQFF

V gene: TRBV27
CDR3 protein: CASSLAKWNTEAFF

V gene: TRBV9
CDR3 protein: CASSVGTLSYEQYF

V gene: TRBV15
CDR3 protein: CATSRGTGGFYEQYF

V gene: TRBV13
CDR3 protein: CASSLEGLGGTDTQYF

V gene: TRBV29-1
CDR3 protein: CSYAGLQETQYF

V gene: TRBV5-8
CDR3 protein: CASSLEDRITFF

V gene: TRBV2
CDR3 protein: CASSEGAGRKPSYERKGYF

V gene: TRBV7-9
CDR3 protein: CASAPAGGREQFF

V gene: TRBV29-1
CDR3 protein: CSAMISQGYEQYF

V gene: TRBV28
CDR3 protein: CASSLKASEVSSYEQYF

V gene: TRBV29-1
CDR3 protein: CSVEDPPSGNKRSYEQYF

V gene: TRBV15
CDR3 protein: CATSTGLAFTGDEQFF

V gene: TRBV19
CDR3 protein: CASSITGPTYEQYF

V gene: TRBV10-3
CDR3 protein: CAISEEYGNQPQHF

V gene: TRBV27
CDR3 protein: CASRTGTDEKLFF

V gene: TRBV21-1
CDR3 protein: CASSKGPPGQGYKNTEAFF

V gene: TRBV13
CDR3 protein: CASSPFSRDEQFF

V gene: TRBV11-2
CDR3 protein: CASSGTVANEQFF

V gene: TRBV7-9
CDR3 protein: CASISIGHLYNEQFF

V gene: TRBV4-2
CDR3 protein: CASSQGREYEQYF

V gene: TRBV10-3
CDR3 protein: CAISLRQGINNEQFF

V gene: TRBV13
CDR3 protein: CASSLGESNTEAFF

V gene: TRBV10-3
CDR3 protein: CATQSGTAITDTQYF

V gene: TRBV30
CDR3 protein: CAWSAGTSSTDTQYF

V gene: TRBV5-1
CDR3 protein: CASSFLGLAGFLTDTQYF

V gene: TRBV6-5
CDR3 protein: CASSSAGDGGNEQFF

V gene: TRBV9
CDR3 protein: CASSVAIRVGRTGTGELFF

V gene: TRBV6-1
CDR3 protein: CASSELAGTGSYEQYF

V gene: TRBV13
CDR3 protein: CASSLGRGYTEAFF